Below are 23 T cell receptor beta chains sequenced from a single sample in a study of blood T cell repertoires in COVID-19. Profiling relied on immunoSEQ multiplex PCR, and the TCRdb table lists in-frame clones only, not all of them. The table records about 230,000 clones, 70% to 90% of them present only once. The sample was peripheral blood. The source is a man aged 50 to 59 with COVID-19, enrolled during active disease.

This sequence joins TRBV4-3 and TRBJ2-2; 9 bases agree with TRBD1. After removal of 5 bases from V and 6 bases from J, the junction contained 4 bases not matched to a gene. The CDR3 spans 14 residues. CDR1 is LGHNA, CDR2 YSLEER, per germline. CDR3 nucleotides: TGCGCCAGCAGCAGGGACAGGGAAGCCGGGGAGCTGTTTTTT. It encodes CASSRDREAGELFF.

A remark on this clone: This specimen includes other DNA sequences encoding the same CDR3. The V gene is TRBV18, the J gene TRBJ1-5; 9 bases align to TRBD1. The CDR3 has 15 amino acids. Looked up from germline, CDR1 is KGHSH and CDR2 is LQKENI. V was pared by 3 bases and J by 6 bases, with 6 bases of the junction left unmatched. The CDR3 loop is CASSPPDRGGQPQHF. The CDR3 nucleotides are TGTGCCAGCTCACCCCCGGACAGGGGAGGTCAGCCCCAGCATTTT.

The chain uses TRBV20-1 and TRBJ2-2; no firm D call. The CDR3 is 11 amino acids. V lost 2 bases to trimming and J lost 8 bases, with 6 bases between them. Germline V CDR1 and CDR2: DFQATT, SNEGSKA (reference sequence). The CDR3 DNA follows: TGCAGTGCTAGATCCTATGGGGAGCTGTTTTTT. Its protein is CSARSYGELFF.

V gene TRBV6-2 or TRBV6-3 combines with J gene TRBJ2-7; 8 bases fit TRBD1. The CDR3 runs 17 residues. The trim removed 0 bases at V and 4 bases at J, leaving 11 bases unmatched. CDR1 is MNHEY and CDR2 is SVGEGT in the germline V gene. Here the CDR3 DNA reads TGTGCCAGCAGTTACTCGATCCCGGGACAGGTTCCTTACGAGCAGTACTTC. Amino acids: CASSYSIPGQVPYEQYF.

A single count supports this clone. V usage is TRBV9 and J usage is TRBJ2-3, with 8 positions matching TRBD2. Germline trimming cut 4 bases from V and 0 bases from J; bases unmatched to any gene: 13. The germline CDR1 and CDR2 sequences are SGDLS and YYNGEE. The CDR3 has 18 residues. The CDR3 bases are TGTGCCAGCAGCCGCCTCCCTGGGGCTAGCGGGAGCACAGATACGCAGTATTTT. Translating gives CASSRLPGASGSTDTQYF. Complete variable domain (other parts from reference TRBV9 and TRBJ2-3): DSGVTQTPKHLITATGQRVTLRCSPRSGDLSVYWYQQSLDQGLQFLIQYYNGEERAKGNILERFSAQQFPDLHSELNLSSLELGDSALYFCASSRLPGASGSTDTQYFGPGTRLTVL.

This clone was seen more than once but under ten times. This chain uses TRBV4-3 with TRBJ1-5; TRBD1 is a possible D gene (5 bases). The length of the CDR3 is 15 residues. Trimming left V 2 bases short and J 3 bases short, with 11 bases between. Per the germline V gene, CDR1 is LGHNA and CDR2 is YSLEER. The CDR3 nucleotides read TGCGCCAGCAGCCAACATGAACAGGCCAATCAGCCCCAGCATTTT. Translating gives CASSQHEQANQPQHF.

The rearrangement joins TRBV27 to TRBJ2-7, with 7 bases aligning to TRBD2. Germline V CDR1 and CDR2: MNHEY, SMNVEV (reference sequence). The CDR3 sequence is 14 residues long. With V trimmed by 6 bases and J by 2 bases, 7 bases remained unmatched. The chain's CDR3 is CASSEGGSPYEQYF. The CDR3 DNA is TGTGCCAGCAGCGAGGGAGGGAGCCCCTACGAGCAGTACTTC.

This clone was seen once. The J gene is TRBJ2-1, the V gene TRBV11-2, with 7 positions matching TRBD1. The CDR3 length is 13 residues. V lost 3 bases, J lost 8 bases, and 4 bases stayed unmatched. Germline CDR1 and CDR2: SGHAT and FQNNGV. The CDR3 coding sequence is TGTGCCAGCAGCTTCCAGGGGGTCGATGAGCAGTTCTTC. This codes for CASSFQGVDEQFF. Using reference TRBV11-2 and TRBJ2-1 for the parts outside the CDR3, the full variable domain is EAGVAQSPRYKIIEKRQSVAFWCNPISGHATLYWYQQILGQGPKLLIQFQNNGVVDDSQLPKDRFSAERLKGVDSTLKIQPAKLEDSAVYLCASSFQGVDEQFFGPGTRLTVL.

This clone was seen more than once but under ten times. This rearrangement joins TRBV7-9 to TRBJ1-1; 10 bases are a match to TRBD1. Germline V gene lookup returns CDR1 SEHNR and CDR2 FQNEAQ (reference sequence). V shed 1 base and J 11 bases; nucleotides not matched to a gene: 16. This CDR3 spans 17 amino acids. In nucleotides, the CDR3 is TGTGCCAGCAGCTTAGGTTCGGGACAGGGGTTATCACTGACTGCTTTCTTT. It encodes CASSLGSGQGLSLTAFF.

The rearrangement joins TRBV6-5 to TRBJ1-3, with TRBD1 as a possible D gene (5 bases). With 6 bases removed from V and 2 bases from J, the gap between germline ends came to 11 bases. CDR3 size: 14 residues. CDR1 is MNHEY, CDR2 SVGAGI, per germline. The CDR3 nucleotides are TGTGCCAGCAGGAAGGGGTTTACTGGAAACACCATATATTTT. Translating gives CASRKGFTGNTIYF.

The V gene is TRBV5-4, the J gene TRBJ1-6; no firm D call. The germline gives CDR1 SGHNT, CDR2 YYREEE (reference sequence). The V and J ends lost 1 base and 7 bases respectively, with 6 bases between them. The CDR3 spans 13 residues. The CDR3 nucleotides are TGTGCCAGCAGCTTGAGCCAAAATTCACCCCTCCACTTT. The encoded protein is CASSLSQNSPLHF.

The chain links TRBV18 to TRBJ2-4; 9 bases line up with TRBD2. The germline V gene has CDR1 KGHSH and CDR2 LQKENI. The CDR3 contains 16 residues. The V segment lost 3 bases and the J segment 3 bases; nucleotides outside the gene matches: 6. For the CDR3, the DNA is TGTGCCAGCTCACCCGCGGGGGGGCTCGTCAAAAACATTCAGTACTTC. Its protein product is CASSPAGGLVKNIQYF.

The chain uses TRBV6-2 or TRBV6-3 and TRBJ1-2, with 9 bases aligning to TRBD1. Germline CDR1 MNHEY, CDR2 SVGEGT. V shed 2 bases, J shed 3 bases, and the junction held 16 bases outside the gene matches. The CDR3 is made up of 19 amino acids. CDR3 nucleotides: TGTGCCAGCAGTTACCCCACCCGGGACAGGGTTCAGCTCTACTATGGCTACACCTTC. Translating it yields CASSYPTRDRVQLYYGYTF.

This clone was recorded only once. The chain is built from TRBV28 and TRBJ2-7, with TRBD1 matching 8 bases. Germline CDR1 MDHEN, CDR2 SYDVKM. The CDR3 has 14 amino acids. The V gene end was trimmed by 1 base and the J gene end by 3 bases; junction bases not matched to a gene: 2. The CDR3 region has the DNA TGTGCCAGCAGTTTATCGACAGGGGTCTACGAGCAGTACTTC. Amino acid sequence: CASSLSTGVYEQYF.

Concerning this clone: At one end the junction does not follow the germline gene, possibly because of a read error. The J gene is TRBJ2-6, the V gene TRBV3-1 (or the pseudogene TRBV3-2), with TRBD2 matching over 8 bases. The CDR3 runs to 17 residues. Germline V gives CDR1 LGHDT, CDR2 YNNKEL (reference sequence). As DNA, the CDR3 is TGTGCCAGCAGCGAAGAAGCGGGAGTTGCTGGGGCCAACGTCCTGACTTTC. Amino acid sequence: CASSEEAGVAGANVLTF.

V and J are TRBV5-6 and TRBJ2-7, with TRBD2 matching 9 bases. This CDR3 has 15 amino acids. V shed 4 bases and J 4 bases; nucleotides not matched to a gene: 9. Per germline, CDR1 SGHDT and CDR2 YYEEEE. The CDR3 loop reads CASSKGLASSYEQYF. In nucleotides, the CDR3 is TGTGCCAGCAGCAAGGGACTAGCCTCAAGTTACGAGCAGTACTTC.

The chain uses TRBV5-4 and TRBJ2-5; D perhaps matches TRBD2 (11 bases). CDR3 length equals 20 residues. The germline V gene has CDR1 SGHNT and CDR2 YYREEE (reference sequence). The germline V and J ends were trimmed by 8 bases and 5 bases, with 37 bases remaining between them. This CDR3 is CARPSYRDRGYSGGVETQYF. The CDR3 nucleotides read TGTGCCAGACCATCATACCGGGACAGGGGCTATAGCGGGGGGGTTGAGACCCAGTACTTC.

V and J are TRBV19 and TRBJ2-1; D uncertain. Germline CDR1 LNHDA, CDR2 SQIVND (reference sequence). CDR3 length: 14 amino acids. The V end was cut by 4 bases, the J end by 8 bases, with 15 bases between. The CDR3 sequence is CASSSIPRSDEQFF. In nucleotides, the CDR3 is TGTGCCAGTAGTAGTATCCCAAGGAGCGATGAGCAGTTCTTC. Supplemented by reference TRBV19 and TRBJ2-1, the full variable domain reads DGGITQSPKYLFRKEGQNVTLSCEQNLNHDAMYWYRQDPGQGLRLIYYSQIVNDFQKGDIAEGYSVSREKKESFPLTVTSAQKNPTAFYLCASSSIPRSDEQFFGPGTRLTVL.

The V gene is TRBV13, the J gene TRBJ1-6; 10 bases align to TRBD1. Germline values: CDR1 PRHDT, CDR2 FYEKMQ (reference sequence). Trimming cost V 2 bases and J 9 bases; bases outside gene matches: 4. CDR3 length: 15 residues. Written as DNA, the CDR3 is TGTGCCAGCAGCTTATTTAGGGACAGGGGTTCACCCCTCCACTTT. The encoded protein is CASSLFRDRGSPLHF.

V is TRBV24-1 and J is TRBJ2-1; unclear D gene. Germline V gene sequence: CDR1 KGHDR, CDR2 SFDVKD. Trimming took off 5 bases at V and 8 bases at J, with 6 bases between the two ends. The CDR3 spans 11 residues. The CDR3 DNA sequence: TGTGCCACCAGTGTCCTCGATGAGCAGTTCTTC. The encoded protein is CATSVLDEQFF.

The chain carries TRBV7-6 and TRBJ2-5, with a tentative D call TRBD2 (5 bases). Looked up from germline, CDR1 is SGHVS and CDR2 is FNYEAQ. The V and J ends lost 2 bases and 4 bases respectively, with 8 bases between them. The CDR3 length is 13 residues. CDR3 in DNA: TGTGCCAGCAGCTTACAGACTACAGAGACCCAGTACTTC. Translation gives CASSLQTTETQYF.

V and J are TRBV30 and TRBJ2-5; 8 bases line up with TRBD2. The germline CDR1 and CDR2 sequences are GTSNPN and SVGIG (reference sequence). The CDR3 length is 15 residues. V lost 8 bases and J lost 5; bases outside the gene matches: 16. The CDR3 protein is CAPMRSGGCSETQYF. The CDR3 nucleotides are TGTGCCCCAATGCGAAGCGGGGGTTGCTCGGAGACCCAGTACTTC.

This chain links TRBV30 with TRBJ1-5, with a weak D call TRBD1 (5 bases). CDR1 GTSNPN and CDR2 SVGIG come from the germline V gene (reference sequence). Deletions cut 2 bases from V and 9 bases from J, with 17 bases between. The CDR3 has 14 residues. CDR3 sequence: CAWSWGRLLAPQHF. The DNA for the CDR3 is TGTGCCTGGAGTTGGGGCAGGCTGTTGGCGCCCCAGCATTTT.